This TCR beta chain was captured in a study of blood T cells in healthy people across ages. Next came a second PCR, run for about 7 to 12 cycles, which used a sample-barcoded 5' primer along with a J-beta primer mix. TCRdb reanalysed the 5' RACE reads using MiXCR and keeps one entry per CDR3 protein. The table has about a million distinct CDR3 sequences, roughly 50% seen once; the top ten hold about a fifth. CDR1 SGHNT and CDR2 YYREEE come from the germline V gene (reference sequence). Trimming pared 4 bases from V and 2 bases from J, leaving 14 bases between. The CDR3 sequence is 15 residues long. Source material: blood. This TCR came from a woman aged 55 to 70 in good health. V and J are TRBV5-4 and TRBJ2-3, with no clear D. The CDR3 DNA sequence: TGTGCCAGCAGCCCCAGGCAGGCCTACACAGATACGCAGTATTTT. Protein: CASSPRQAYTDTQYF.